The 11 T cell receptor beta chains presented below share a single source sample, sequenced in a study of radiotherapy plus CTLA-4 blockade in lung cancer. Here immunoSEQ multiplex PCR was the method, and the copy in TCRdb shows in-frame clones only, minus some. The profile shows tens of thousands of clones, approximately 77% of them singletons. This specimen was peripheral blood, taken from a patient treated with radiotherapy plus ipilimumab. The source is a human donor with non-small cell lung cancer who had stable disease on radiotherapy plus ipilimumab.

The V and J genes are TRBV2 and TRBJ2-2, with D possibly TRBD1 on 6 matching bases. In germline, CDR1 is SNHLY, CDR2 FYNNEI. The CDR3 sequence is 14 residues long. V lost 6 bases, J lost 1 base, and 9 bases lay in between. CDR3 amino acids: CASSLQGNTGELFF. CDR3 coding DNA: TGTGCCAGCAGCCTACAGGGGAACACCGGGGAGCTGTTTTTT.

V usage is TRBV4-1 and J usage is TRBJ1-4; TRBD1 is a possible D gene (6 bases). The CDR3 is 15 residues long. Germline values: CDR1 MGHRA, CDR2 YSYEKL. With 2 bases removed from V and 7 bases from J, the gap between germline ends came to 14 bases. The CDR3, as DNA: TGCGCCAGCAGCCAACCAATACAGGGAACTGAAAAACTGTTTTTT. It translates to CASSQPIQGTEKLFF.

V and J are TRBV5-6 and TRBJ2-7, with a tentative D call TRBD2 (7 bases). This CDR3 is built from 15 residues. With 4 bases removed from V and 2 bases from J, the gap between germline ends came to 16 bases. CDR1 and CDR2 from the germline V gene are SGHDT and YYEEEE. The CDR3 here is CASSGDSGGAYEQYF. In DNA form, the CDR3 reads TGTGCCAGCAGCGGCGATTCGGGGGGCGCCTACGAGCAGTACTTC. The full variable domain, completed using reference TRBV5-6 and TRBJ2-7, is DAGVTQSPTHLIKTRGQQVTLRCSPKSGHDTVSWYQQALGQGPQFIFQYYEEEERQRGNFPDRFSGHQFPNYSSELNVNALLLGDSALYLCASSGDSGGAYEQYFGPGTRLTVT.

This chain uses TRBV2 with TRBJ1-6, with TRBD1 matching 9 bases. Germline V gene data show CDR1 as SNHLY and CDR2 as FYNNEI. With 7 bases clipped from V and 10 bases from J, the junction kept 5 bases outside the gene matches. The CDR3 sequence is 13 residues long. CDR3 nucleotides: TGTGCCAGCACTGGACAGGGGACCTCACCCCTCCACTTT. It specifies CASTGQGTSPLHF.

The chain has TRBV19 and TRBJ1-6; 9 bases fit TRBD1. The CDR3 loop spans 15 amino acids. Germline V gives CDR1 LNHDA, CDR2 SQIVND (reference sequence). Trimming at V came to 5 bases and at J to 7 bases, leaving 6 bases not matched to a gene. The CDR3 DNA follows: TGTGCCAGTAGTGTCGAGGACAGGGGAAATTCACCCCTCCACTTT. This codes for CASSVEDRGNSPLHF. The full variable domain, in which reference TRBV19 and TRBJ1-6 provide the parts outside the CDR3, is DGGITQSPKYLFRKEGQNVTLSCEQNLNHDAMYWYRQDPGQGLRLIYYSQIVNDFQKGDIAEGYSVSREKKESFPLTVTSAQKNPTAFYLCASSVEDRGNSPLHFGNGTRLTVT.

This clone was recorded a few times. The chain joins TRBV5-6 to TRBJ1-2; D is possibly TRBD1 (6 bases). There are 13 residues in the CDR3. Trimming removed 1 base from V and 8 bases from J, with 12 bases in between. The germline V gene encodes CDR1 SGHDT and CDR2 YYEEEE. The CDR3 spells CASSLLSGGGYTF. Here the CDR3 DNA reads TGTGCCAGCAGCTTGCTTTCGGGGGGCGGCTACACCTTC.

The chain carries TRBV5-4 and TRBJ1-4; weak D call: TRBD1 (6 bases). The V gene's germline CDR1 is SGHNT and CDR2 YYREEE (reference sequence). Trimming shortened V by 4 bases and J by 10 bases, and 17 bases separated the two germline ends. This CDR3 is built from 14 residues. For the CDR3, the DNA is TGTGCCAGCAGCCTCGAAGGGGGTAACGTAAAACTGTTTTTT. It codes for CASSLEGGNVKLFF.

The J gene is TRBJ1-2, the V gene TRBV4-3, with D hard to call. The V gene lost 0 bases and the J gene lost 2 bases, with 7 bases spanning the gap. CDR3 size: 14 residues. Germline V gene data show CDR1 as LGHNA and CDR2 as YSLEER. This chain's CDR3 is CASSQDYRNYGYTF. The DNA of the CDR3 is TGCGCCAGCAGCCAAGATTATAGAAACTATGGCTACACCTTC.

This chain connects TRBV7-9 to TRBJ1-3, with D hard to call. This CDR3 has 13 amino acids. Deletions cut 6 bases from V and 0 bases from J, with 6 bases between. Per germline, CDR1 SEHNR and CDR2 FQNEAQ (reference sequence). The chain's CDR3 is CASRRASGNTIYF. CDR3 sequence (DNA): TGTGCCAGCAGGCGGGCCTCTGGAAACACCATATATTTT. Variable domain in full (rest from reference TRBV7-9 and TRBJ1-3): DTGVSQNPRHKITKRGQNVTFRCDPISEHNRLYWYRQTLGQGPEFLTYFQNEAQLEKSRLLSDRFSAERPKGSFSTLEIQRTEQGDSAMYLCASRRASGNTIYFGEGSWLTVV.

The chain combines TRBV2 with TRBJ2-3; maybe TRBD1 (5 bases). The CDR3 sequence is 12 residues long. Germline CDR1 SNHLY, CDR2 FYNNEI. V was cut by 6 bases and J by 5 bases, with 9 bases left in between. Here the CDR3 DNA reads TGTGCCAGCAGGCTACAGGTAGATACGCAGTATTTT. This sequence encodes CASRLQVDTQYF. Based on the CDR3 plus reference TRBV2 and TRBJ2-3, the full variable domain is EPEVTQTPSHQVTQMGQEVILRCVPISNHLYFYWYRQILGQKVEFLVSFYNNEISEKSEIFDDQFSVERPDGSNFTLKIRSTKLEDSAMYFCASRLQVDTQYFGPGTRLTVL.

V usage is TRBV25-1 and J usage is TRBJ1-2; 9 bases map to TRBD1. The CDR3 loop spans 14 amino acids. CDR1 and CDR2 from the germline V gene are MGHDK and SYGVNS. V lost 5 bases and J lost 5; bases outside the gene matches: 6. The DNA of the CDR3 is TGTGCCAGCAGTTCCGGGACAGGGAGATATGGCTACACCTTC. It is translated as CASSSGTGRYGYTF.